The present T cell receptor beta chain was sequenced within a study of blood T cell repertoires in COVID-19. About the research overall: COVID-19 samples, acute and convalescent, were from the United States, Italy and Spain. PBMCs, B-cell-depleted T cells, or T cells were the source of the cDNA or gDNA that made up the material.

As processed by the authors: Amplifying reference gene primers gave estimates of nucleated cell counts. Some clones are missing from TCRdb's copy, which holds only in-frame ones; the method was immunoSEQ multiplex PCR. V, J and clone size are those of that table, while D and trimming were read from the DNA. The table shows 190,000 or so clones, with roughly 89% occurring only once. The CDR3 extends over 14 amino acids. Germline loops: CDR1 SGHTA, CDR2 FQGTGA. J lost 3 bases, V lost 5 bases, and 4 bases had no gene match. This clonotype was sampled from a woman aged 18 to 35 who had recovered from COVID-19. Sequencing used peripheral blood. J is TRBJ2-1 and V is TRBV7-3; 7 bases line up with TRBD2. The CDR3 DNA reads TGTGCCAGCAGCCTAGCGGCCGGCTACAATGAGCAGTTCTTC. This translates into CASSLAAGYNEQFF. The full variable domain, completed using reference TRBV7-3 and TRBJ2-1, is GAGVSQTPSNKVTEKGKYVELRCDPISGHTALYWYRQSLGQGPEFLIYFQGTGAADDSGLPNDRFFAVRPEGSVSTLKIQRTERGDSAVYLCASSLAAGYNEQFFGPGTRLTVL.